Each of the 27 T cell receptor beta chains below was sequenced from the same sample in a study of response to subunit inactivated influenza vaccine. Via MiXCR, TCRdb re-called the RT-PCR reads, giving one row per CDR3 protein. The table records a few hundred thousand distinct CDR3 sequences, about a tenth of them present only once. Sequenced material: PBMCs from blood, taken about 6 weeks after vaccination. Source of these receptors: a man in his fifties or sixties who received an inactivated influenza vaccine.

This CDR3 is CAWSVLGTVPKKTQYF. In DNA form, the CDR3 reads TGTGCCTGGAGTGTACTCGGGACAGTCCCCAAGAAGACCCAGTACTTC. The chain employs TRBV30 and TRBJ2-5; TRBD1 matches at 7 bases. Germline V CDR1 and CDR2: GTSNPN, SVGIG (reference sequence). V trimming: 0 bases; J trimming: 6 bases; junction bases outside the gene matches: 13. The CDR3 contains 16 residues.

There are a few counts of this clonotype. The rearrangement links TRBV7-8 to TRBJ2-1; the match to TRBD2 covers 11 bases. Germline values: CDR1 SGHVS, CDR2 FQNEAQ. Trimming cost V 2 bases and J 7 bases; bases outside gene matches: 4. The CDR3 covers 15 residues. The chain's CDR3 is CASSLTLAGDNEQFF. The CDR3 DNA sequence: TGTGCCAGCAGCTTAACACTAGCGGGAGATAATGAGCAGTTCTTC. The whole variable domain, remainder taken from reference TRBV7-8 and TRBJ2-1, is GAGVSQSPRYKVAKRGQDVALRCDPISGHVSLFWYQQALGQGPEFLTYFQNEAQLDKSGLPSDRFFAERPEGSVSTLKIQRTQQEDSAVYLCASSLTLAGDNEQFFGPGTRLTVL.

This clonotype was found a few times. The V and J genes are TRBV6-2 or TRBV6-3 and TRBJ1-1, with TRBD1 matching 7 bases. Trimming at V came to 4 bases and at J to 5 bases, leaving 7 bases not matched to a gene. The CDR3 has 14 amino acids. Germline CDR1 MNHEY, CDR2 SVGEGT. CDR3 in amino acids: CASSLRQGRTEAFF. As DNA, the CDR3 is TGTGCCAGCAGTTTGCGACAGGGTCGAACTGAAGCTTTCTTT.

CDR3 in amino acids: CASSLNTVRDEQFF. The DNA of the CDR3 is TGTGCCAGCAGTTTAAATACGGTTAGGGATGAGCAGTTCTTC. V usage is TRBV12-3 or TRBV12-4 and J usage is TRBJ2-1; D uncertain. The CDR3 runs to 14 residues. V was pared by 2 bases and J by 8 bases, with 13 bases between.

The chain has TRBV28 and TRBJ2-3, with D possibly being TRBD1 (6 bases). Germline CDR1 and CDR2: MDHEN and SYDVKM. This CDR3 has 15 amino acids. The germline V and J ends were trimmed by 3 bases and 7 bases, with 17 bases remaining between them. The CDR3 here is CASSFRARGVHTQYF. The DNA of the CDR3 is TGTGCCAGCAGTTTCAGGGCCAGGGGCGTGCATACGCAGTATTTT.

This clonotype has just a few counts. This chain uses TRBV7-2 with TRBJ2-3; 8 nucleotides match TRBD2. The germline gives CDR1 SGHTA, CDR2 FQGNSA. The CDR3 sequence is 14 residues long. V dropped 6 bases and J dropped 0; count of bases not matched to a gene: 2. CDR3 protein: CASRAGASTDTQYF. Here the CDR3 DNA reads TGTGCCAGCAGAGCGGGGGCTAGCACAGATACGCAGTATTTT.

The chain is built from TRBV28 and TRBJ2-5, with TRBD1 matching 10 bases. This CDR3 has 18 residues. The germline V gene has CDR1 MDHEN and CDR2 SYDVKM. After removal of 1 base from V and 3 bases from J, the junction contained 11 bases not matched to a gene. CDR3 nucleotides: TGTGCCAGCAGTTTATCTGAGGACAGGGGGTCAGTTGAAGAGACCCAGTACTTC. The encoded protein is CASSLSEDRGSVEETQYF.

Many counts were recorded for this clonotype. The CDR3 loop reads CSVRTGARIEQFF. CDR3 in DNA: TGCAGCGTCCGGACAGGGGCTCGGATTGAGCAGTTCTTC. This chain joins TRBV20-1 and TRBJ2-1; TRBD1 matches 9 bases. The CDR3 extends over 13 amino acids. Germline V lookup: CDR1 DFQATT, CDR2 SNEGSKA (reference sequence).

The chain uses TRBV7-8 and TRBJ2-3, with 8 bases matching TRBD1. Trimming cost V 4 bases and J 3 bases; bases outside gene matches: 15. Germline V gene data show CDR1 as SGHVS and CDR2 as FQNEAQ. The CDR3 loop spans 18 amino acids. The CDR3 spells CASSSKVLGTGGTDTQYF. As DNA, the CDR3 is TGTGCCAGCAGCTCTAAAGTCCTCGGGACAGGTGGTACAGATACGCAGTATTTT. The complete variable domain, with remaining parts taken from reference TRBV7-8 and TRBJ2-3, reads GAGVSQSPRYKVAKRGQDVALRCDPISGHVSLFWYQQALGQGPEFLTYFQNEAQLDKSGLPSDRFFAERPEGSVSTLKIQRTQQEDSAVYLCASSSKVLGTGGTDTQYFGPGTRLTVL.

There are many counts of this clonotype. This chain joins TRBV29-1 and TRBJ1-1, with 7 bases fitting TRBD1. In germline, CDR1 is SQVTM, CDR2 ANQGSEA. V lost 5 bases to trimming and J lost 6 bases; unmatched junction nucleotides: 9. The CDR3 is made up of 13 amino acids. CDR3 sequence (DNA): TGCAGCGTTTTTAGGCAGGGGGGCGCTGAAGCTTTCTTT. As protein: CSVFRQGGAEAFF. Drawing the rest from reference TRBV29-1 and TRBJ1-1, the complete variable domain is SAVISQKPSRDICQRGTSLTIQCQVDSQVTMMFWYRQQPGQSLTLIATANQGSEATYESGFVIDKFPISRPNLTFSTLTVSNMSPEDSSIYLCSVFRQGGAEAFFGQGTRLTVV.

This clonotype was observed a few times. V is TRBV5-8 and J is TRBJ2-3, with 10 bases that match TRBD2. J lost 1 base, V lost 4 bases, and 3 bases had no gene match. The germline V gene has CDR1 SGHTS and CDR2 YDEGEE. The CDR3 is 15 amino acids. The CDR3 spells CASSIGTSGTDTQYF. The CDR3 coding sequence is TGTGCCAGCAGCATAGGGACTAGCGGCACAGATACGCAGTATTTT.

The chain combines TRBV20-1 with TRBJ2-1, with 10 bases aligning to TRBD2. Germline CDR1 DFQATT, CDR2 SNEGSKA (reference sequence). The J segment lost 3 bases and the V segment lost 0 bases, leaving 8 bases of the junction unmatched. The CDR3 has 17 amino acids. CDR3 loop: CSARDLAAGGVYNEQFF. The CDR3 coding sequence is TGCAGTGCTAGAGATCTGGCAGCGGGAGGGGTCTACAATGAGCAGTTCTTC.

This clonotype was counted a few times. The V and J genes are TRBV20-1 and TRBJ1-5; tentative D call: TRBD1 (5 bases). This CDR3 is built from 14 residues. V lost 2 bases and J 5 bases, leaving 13 bases between the germline ends. The germline gives CDR1 DFQATT, CDR2 SNEGSKA (reference sequence). The CDR3 DNA sequence: TGCAGTGCTAGACCACAGGCGCCCTATCAGCCCCAGCATTTT. This translates into CSARPQAPYQPQHF.

The chain joins TRBV7-8 to TRBJ2-1; D is perhaps TRBD2 (7 bases). The V gene lost 0 bases and the J gene lost 0 bases, with 18 bases spanning the gap. CDR1 SGHVS and CDR2 FQNEAQ come from the germline V gene. The CDR3 runs 19 residues. The CDR3 loop reads CASSLAGGGPPSSYNEQFF. CDR3 in DNA: TGTGCCAGCAGCTTAGCAGGGGGGGGGCCACCTAGCTCCTACAATGAGCAGTTCTTC.

The V gene is TRBV7-2, the J gene TRBJ1-1, with 11 nucleotides matching TRBD1. After removal of 8 bases from V and 9 bases from J, the junction contained 14 bases not matched to a gene. Germline values: CDR1 SGHTA, CDR2 FQGNSA. The CDR3 sequence is 15 residues long. The CDR3 region is CASRLAGQGGFQAFF. The CDR3 nucleotides are TGTGCCAGCCGACTAGCGGGACAGGGGGGTTTTCAAGCTTTCTTT.

This clonotype was detected a few times. The chain has TRBV12-3 or TRBV12-4 and TRBJ2-3, with D maybe TRBD2 (7 bases). The CDR3 runs 15 residues. Trimming removed 2 bases from V and 2 bases from J, with 11 bases in between. CDR3: CASSLKAGATDTQYF. The DNA for the CDR3 is TGTGCCAGCAGTTTAAAGGCGGGGGCCACAGATACGCAGTATTTT.

The CDR3 DNA is TGTGCCAGCAGTTTGGGAGGTGGGACTCAGCCCCAGCATTTT. Translated, it gives CASSLGGGTQPQHF. V gene TRBV12-3 or TRBV12-4 combines with J gene TRBJ1-5, with D possibly being TRBD1 (5 bases). This CDR3 spans 14 amino acids. The germline V and J ends were trimmed by 3 bases and 6 bases, with 12 bases remaining between them.

The rearrangement uses TRBV7-9 and TRBJ2-1; D might be TRBD2 (6 bases). The V end was cut by 1 base, the J end by 10 bases, with 17 bases between. The CDR3 runs to 15 residues. Germline CDR1 is SEHNR and CDR2 is FQNEAQ (reference sequence). CDR3 sequence: CASSLGFAGRREQFF. Written as DNA, the CDR3 is TGTGCCAGCAGCTTAGGTTTCGCGGGGCGAAGGGAGCAGTTCTTC. The full variable domain, completed using reference TRBV7-9 and TRBJ2-1, is DTGVSQNPRHKITKRGQNVTFRCDPISEHNRLYWYRQTLGQGPEFLTYFQNEAQLEKSRLLSDRFSAERPKGSFSTLEIQRTEQGDSAMYLCASSLGFAGRREQFFGPGTRLTVL.

V gene TRBV4-1 combines with J gene TRBJ1-1; D remains ambiguous. V shed 4 bases and J shed 1 base, with 10 bases lying between them. CDR3 size: 14 residues. Germline V gives CDR1 MGHRA, CDR2 YSYEKL. The CDR3 reads CASSPPWGNTEAFF. In DNA form, the CDR3 reads TGCGCCAGCAGCCCGCCATGGGGGAACACTGAAGCTTTCTTT.

The V call is TRBV7-6, the J call TRBJ2-2; no clear D. V was trimmed by 6 bases and J by 8 bases, leaving 13 bases between them. Per the germline V gene, CDR1 is SGHVS and CDR2 is FNYEAQ. The CDR3 spans 13 residues. CDR3: CASSLSLLGELFF. For the CDR3, the DNA is TGTGCCAGCAGTCTCTCCCTCCTGGGGGAGCTGTTTTTT.

This clonotype turned up a few times. V is TRBV25-1 and J is TRBJ1-2; TRBD1 matches at 9 bases. The J segment lost 7 bases and the V segment lost 5 bases, leaving 8 bases of the junction unmatched. The CDR3 runs 14 residues. In germline, CDR1 is MGHDK, CDR2 SYGVNS. The CDR3 region has the DNA TGTGCCAGCAGTCCGGACGGGACAGGGTTTGGCTACACCTTC. It specifies CASSPDGTGFGYTF.

Ten or more counts support this clonotype. This chain connects TRBV7-9 to TRBJ2-5; D is unclear. Per germline, CDR1 SEHNR and CDR2 FQNEAQ (reference sequence). The V end was cut by 5 bases, the J end by 4 bases, with 14 bases between. This CDR3 region has 14 residues. The CDR3 DNA reads TGTGCCAGCAGCCACCTCAGGTCGACAGAGACCCAGTACTTC. It translates to CASSHLRSTETQYF.

This clonotype was counted a few times. The chain is built from TRBV4-2 and TRBJ2-7, with D perhaps matching TRBD2 (6 bases). Germline CDR1 reads LGHNA; CDR2 reads YNFKEQ. This CDR3 spans 19 amino acids. V gave up 0 bases and J gave up 4 bases, with 25 bases separating them. Here the CDR3 reads CASSQDRRGPNRRSYEQYF. CDR3 in DNA: TGTGCCAGCAGCCAAGATCGGCGGGGCCCCAACAGGAGATCATACGAGCAGTACTTC.

This clonotype occurred a few times. The chain has TRBV5-6 and TRBJ1-2; D is undetermined. Germline CDR1 is SGHDT and CDR2 is YYEEEE. The CDR3 is made up of 15 amino acids. V was trimmed by 3 bases and J by 0 bases, leaving 12 bases between them. CDR3: CASSWGGRANYGYTF. The DNA for the CDR3 is TGTGCCAGCAGCTGGGGAGGACGGGCTAACTATGGCTACACCTTC.

The chain joins TRBV11-2 to TRBJ2-5; D remains unclear. The CDR3 covers 14 residues. CDR1 is SGHAT, CDR2 FQNNGV, per germline. V was shortened by 6 bases and J by 4 bases, with 15 bases between the two germline ends. The CDR3 region has the DNA TGTGCCAGCAGTCCCACCTTGGGTCGAGAGACCCAGTACTTC. Residues: CASSPTLGRETQYF.

This clonotype was observed a handful of times. This sequence joins TRBV9 and TRBJ1-3, with 7 bases identical to TRBD1. This CDR3 is built from 18 residues. In germline, CDR1 is SGDLS, CDR2 YYNGEE. Trimming cost V 1 base and J 3 bases; bases outside gene matches: 13. The CDR3 DNA reads as TGTGCCAGCAGCGTAACCCCAAGTCCGCGACAGGGTGGAAACACCATATATTTT. Its translation is CASSVTPSPRQGGNTIYF.

This sequence joins TRBV14 and TRBJ2-7, with D possibly matching TRBD2 (6 bases). This CDR3 has 16 residues. The germline V and J ends were trimmed by 3 bases and 0 bases, with 15 bases remaining between them. Germline CDR1 reads SGHDN; CDR2 reads FVKESK. This chain's CDR3 is CASSHLSGSVSYEQYF. CDR3 sequence (DNA): TGTGCCAGCAGCCATCTGAGCGGGTCCGTCTCCTACGAGCAGTACTTC.